These T cell receptor beta chains were read from a single sample in a study of T cell repertoires in aging, cancer and after chemotherapy. TCRdb reprocessed the multiplex PCR reads via MiXCR and lists one record per CDR3 protein. Among 1,500 to 2,000 distinct CDR3 sequences listed, about two fifths were seen once. Sequenced sample: blood. These receptor sequences come from a human donor with a solid tumor. Each CDR3 is given with its conserved first and last residue. D genes are given only for firm matches. Not every row has a clone size; where given, it reads once, few, many or a size class.

j_gene	d_gene	v_gene	abundance	CDR3nt	CDR3aa
TRBJ2-7	.	TRBV27	once	TGTGCCAGCACGGGCAGGGATACCTCCTACGAGCAGTACTTC	CASTGRDTSYEQYF
TRBJ1-2	TRBD1	TRBV7-2	.	TGTGCCAGCAGCTTTCCCGAGGGGGCGAACTATGGCTACACCTTC	CASSFPEGANYGYTF
TRBJ1-1	.	TRBV24-1	.	TGTGCCACCAGTTCCTCAGGGGCGGCAGCTTTCTTT	CATSSSGAAAFF
TRBJ2-1	.	TRBV6-4	few	TGTGCCAGCAGTGACTCGACGGCGGGGGAGCAGTTCTTC	CASSDSTAGEQFF
TRBJ2-1	TRBD1	TRBV13	few	TGTGCCAGCAGCCTTAGACAGGGGGTGGGTGAGCAGTTCTTC	CASSLRQGVGEQFF
TRBJ2-7	.	TRBV11-2	.	TGTGCCAGCACCCCTATCCGCAGGGGACAGCAGTACTTC	CASTPIRRGQQYF
TRBJ2-2	.	TRBV7-3	few	TGTGCCAGCAGCTTACATTCGGGAAACACCGGGGAGCTGTTTTTT	CASSLHSGNTGELFF
TRBJ1-1	TRBD1	TRBV20-1	.	TGCAGTGCCCAAGGACAGGGAAGGACTGAAGCTTTCTTT	CSAQGQGRTEAFF
TRBJ1-2	.	TRBV19	large	TGTGCCAGTAGTATGGTGGAACGAGCTAACTATGGCTACACCTTC	CASSMVERANYGYTF
TRBJ1-1	TRBD1	TRBV6-5	few	TGTGCCAGTAGAGACAGGGCGGTCACTGAAGCTTTCTTT	CASRDRAVTEAFF
TRBJ2-3	.	TRBV11-2	.	TGTGCCAGCGCTGAGGGCGGGTATACGCAGTATTTT	CASAEGGYTQYF
TRBJ1-5	.	TRBV5-6	.	TGTGCCAGCAGCTTAACAGGGTCTGGCAATCAGCCCCAGCATTTT	CASSLTGSGNQPQHF
TRBJ2-7	.	TRBV20-1	.	TGCAGTGCTAGAAGCCGGTCCTACGAGCAGTACTTC	CSARSRSYEQYF
TRBJ2-5	TRBD1	TRBV18	.	TGTGCCAGCTCACCCCGGGACAGGGGGCTTGGAGAGACCCAGTACTTC	CASSPRDRGLGETQYF